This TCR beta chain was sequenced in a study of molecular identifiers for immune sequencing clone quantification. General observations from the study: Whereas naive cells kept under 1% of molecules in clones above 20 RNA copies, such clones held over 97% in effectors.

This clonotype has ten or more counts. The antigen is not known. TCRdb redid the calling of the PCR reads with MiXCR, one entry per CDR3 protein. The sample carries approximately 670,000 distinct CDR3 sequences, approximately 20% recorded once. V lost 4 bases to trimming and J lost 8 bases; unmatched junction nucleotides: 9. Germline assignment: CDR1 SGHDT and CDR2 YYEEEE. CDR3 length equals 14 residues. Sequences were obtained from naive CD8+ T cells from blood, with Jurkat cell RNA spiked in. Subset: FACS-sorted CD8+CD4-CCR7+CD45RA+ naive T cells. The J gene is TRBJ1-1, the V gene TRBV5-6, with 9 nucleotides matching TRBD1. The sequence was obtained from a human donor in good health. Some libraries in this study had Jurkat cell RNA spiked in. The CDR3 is CASSTRDREAEAFF. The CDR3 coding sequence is TGTGCCAGCAGCACCCGGGACAGGGAGGCCGAAGCTTTCTTT. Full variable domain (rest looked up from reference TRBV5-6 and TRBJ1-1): DAGVTQSPTHLIKTRGQQVTLRCSPKSGHDTVSWYQQALGQGPQFIFQYYEEEERQRGNFPDRFSGHQFPNYSSELNVNALLLGDSALYLCASSTRDREAEAFFGQGTRLTVV.